The 4 T cell receptor beta chains reported below all come from one sample, sequenced in a study of T cell repertoires in cytomegalovirus infection. TCRdb re-called the reads with MiXCR, one entry per CDR3 protein. The sample lists about 570,000 distinct CDR3 sequences, 40% occurring once. Their cognate antigens are unknown. Here the sequenced sample was cultured PBMCs, taken from culture after CMV antigen stimulation. These TCRs come from a human donor in good health (CMV status not recorded). Some clones in this sample may be carry-over from other donors' samples.

This clonotype was detected once. The gene calls are TRBV19 and TRBJ2-1; 8 nucleotides line up with TRBD2. This CDR3 contains 13 residues. Germline trimming cut 10 bases from V and 4 bases from J; bases unmatched to any gene: 6. The germline gives CDR1 LNHDA, CDR2 SQIVND (reference sequence). Here the CDR3 DNA reads TGTGCCACCCAAGCGGGAGAGTACAATGAGCAGTTCTTC. Translating gives CATQAGEYNEQFF.

This sequence joins TRBV7-6 and TRBJ2-3, with 10 bases matching TRBD2. The CDR3 sequence is 15 residues long. V was clipped by 3 bases and J by 4 bases; unmatched bases: 4. CDR1 SGHVS and CDR2 FNYEAQ come from the germline V gene. CDR3 protein: CASSFSGGPPDTQYF. The CDR3 DNA sequence: TGTGCCAGCAGCTTTAGCGGGGGGCCCCCAGATACGCAGTATTTT.

J is TRBJ2-4 and V is TRBV7-2, with TRBD1 as a possible D gene (5 bases). V lost 1 base and J lost 3, with 16 bases in between. Germline lookup yields CDR1 SGHTA and CDR2 FQGNSA. The CDR3 runs to 17 residues. The CDR3 DNA is TGTGCCAGCAGCTTAGGGTGGGGCCAGTGGGACAAAAACATTCAGTACTTC. It yields the protein CASSLGWGQWDKNIQYF.

This chain uses TRBV10-2 with TRBJ1-5, with D maybe TRBD1 (6 bases). CDR1 and CDR2 (germline): WSHSY, SAAADI. Trimming removed 4 bases from V and 6 bases from J, with 19 bases in between. The CDR3 extends over 16 amino acids. CDR3 residues: CASSVGGAGAGQPQHF. The CDR3 DNA sequence: TGCGCCAGCAGTGTCGGGGGCGCGGGCGCGGGTCAGCCCCAGCATTTT.